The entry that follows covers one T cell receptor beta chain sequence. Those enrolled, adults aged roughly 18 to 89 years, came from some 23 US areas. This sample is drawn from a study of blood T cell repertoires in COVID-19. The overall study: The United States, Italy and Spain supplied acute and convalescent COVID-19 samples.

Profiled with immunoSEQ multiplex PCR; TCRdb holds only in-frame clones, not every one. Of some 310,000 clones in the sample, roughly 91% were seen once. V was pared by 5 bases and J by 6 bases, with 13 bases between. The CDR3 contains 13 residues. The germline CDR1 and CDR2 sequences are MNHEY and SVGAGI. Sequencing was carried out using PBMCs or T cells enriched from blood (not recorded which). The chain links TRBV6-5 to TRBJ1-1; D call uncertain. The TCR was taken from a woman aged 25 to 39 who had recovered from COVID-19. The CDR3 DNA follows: TGTGCCAGCAGTCTGAATGTGAGGGCTGAAGCTTTCTTT. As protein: CASSLNVRAEAFF.